The TCR beta chain under discussion was sequenced for a study of blood T cell repertoires in COVID-19. The wider study: Samples representing acute and convalescent COVID-19 were sourced from the United States, Italy and Spain. The analysed material was cDNA or gDNA that came from T cells, B-cell-depleted T cells, or PBMCs.

In the original workflow: Reference gene primer amplification in the assay estimated nucleated cell counts. Only in-frame clones appear in the TCRdb table, and some are missing; sequencing was by immunoSEQ multiplex PCR. Clone size and V and J calls were adopted from that table, with D and trimming inferred from the DNA. The sample shows about 50,000 clones, roughly four fifths of them seen only once. The sequence was obtained from a man aged 60 to 75 with acute or convalescent COVID-19. Specimen: peripheral blood.

The CDR3 sequence: CASSLAGAGVGYTF. The CDR3 bases are TGTGCCAGCAGCTTAGCGGGGGCAGGGGTTGGCTACACCTTC. The chain carries TRBV7-2 and TRBJ1-2; a weak D match, TRBD1 (6 bases). Germline V gives CDR1 SGHTA, CDR2 FQGNSA. V dropped 0 bases and J dropped 7 bases, with 12 bases sitting between them. This CDR3 contains 14 residues.